This paragraph reports one T cell receptor (beta chain). What it binds is unknown. The same CDR3 is also encoded by other DNA sequences in this sample. The source of the sample is a study of Ad26.COV2.S vaccination and SARS-CoV-2 variants. Background on the study: Donor participated within the Ad26.COV2.S arm of the COV1001 trial. Study outcomes and limitations: Compared with placebo recipients, vaccine recipients had higher spike-specific TCR breadth.

The treatment is: about 20 received Ad26.COV2.S at low or high dose, single or two shots; roughly five received placebo; per-sample allocation not given. Sampling was done on day 63 after the first vaccine or placebo injection. Immunization relied on an Ad26 vector, which expressed Wuhan-strain SARS-CoV-2 spike. CDR3 size: 13 residues. From germline, CDR1 is MNHEY and CDR2 SVGAGI. Germline trimming cut 6 bases from V and 3 bases from J; bases unmatched to any gene: 4. Produced via immunoSEQ multiplex PCR; TCRdb's table is partial and in-frame only. The sample contains about 390,000 clones, 80% to 90% of which appear only once.

The gene calls are TRBV6-5 and TRBJ1-2, with 7 bases identical to TRBD1. The clonotype was recovered from a person between 18 and 65 years old who received the Ad26.COV2.S COVID-19 vaccine or a placebo. The specimen comprised peripheral blood, sampled in a trial of Ad26.COV2.S vaccine versus placebo. CDR3 sequence (DNA): TGTGCCAGCAGCCGACAGGGCGACTATGGCTACACCTTC. Protein product: CASSRQGDYGYTF.